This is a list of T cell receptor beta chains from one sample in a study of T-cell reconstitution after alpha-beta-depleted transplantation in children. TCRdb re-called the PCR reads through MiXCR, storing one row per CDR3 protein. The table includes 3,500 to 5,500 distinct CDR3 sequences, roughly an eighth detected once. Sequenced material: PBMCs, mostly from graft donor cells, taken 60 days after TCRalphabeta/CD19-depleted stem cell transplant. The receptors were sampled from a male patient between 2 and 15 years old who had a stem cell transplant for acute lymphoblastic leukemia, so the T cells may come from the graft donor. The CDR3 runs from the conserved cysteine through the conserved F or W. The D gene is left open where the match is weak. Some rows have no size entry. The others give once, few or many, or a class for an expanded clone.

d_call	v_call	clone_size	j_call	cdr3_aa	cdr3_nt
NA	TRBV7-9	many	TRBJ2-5	CASSFRGLVETQYF	TGTGCCAGCAGCTTTCGGGGGCTAGTCGAGACCCAGTACTTC
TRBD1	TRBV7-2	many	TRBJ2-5	CASRRDRGQETQYF	TGTGCCAGCCGACGGGACAGGGGACAAGAGACCCAGTACTTC
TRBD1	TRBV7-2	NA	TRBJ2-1	CASSKGPGQGVPEQFF	TGTGCCAGCAGCAAGGGTCCGGGACAGGGGGTTCCTGAGCAGTTCTTC
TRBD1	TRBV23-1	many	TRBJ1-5	CASRDRRYQPQHF	TGCGCCAGCAGGGACAGGAGATATCAGCCCCAGCATTTT
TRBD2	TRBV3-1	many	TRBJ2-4	CASSRGLAGTIQYF	TGTGCCAGCAGCCGCGGACTAGCGGGGACTATCCAGTACTTC
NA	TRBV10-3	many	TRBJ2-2	CAIRGGFGTGELFF	TGTGCCATCAGGGGGGGCTTCGGCACCGGGGAGCTGTTTTTT
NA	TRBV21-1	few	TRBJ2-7	CASSKWVPGGEGEQYF	TGTGCCAGCAGCAAATGGGTGCCGGGGGGGGAGGGAGAGCAGTACTTC
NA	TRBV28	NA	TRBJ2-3	CAMSPGLLGSGLITDTQYF	TGTGCCATGAGCCCCGGGCTCCTCGGGTCAGGATTAATCACAGATACGCAGTATTTT
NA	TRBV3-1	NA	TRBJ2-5	CATSQVRKTQYF	TGTGCCACCTCCCAAGTCCGGAAGACCCAGTACTTC
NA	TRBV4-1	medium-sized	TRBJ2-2	CASSQFLLSGELFF	TGCGCCAGCAGCCAATTTCTGCTTTCCGGGGAGCTGTTTTTT
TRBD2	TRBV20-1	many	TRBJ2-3	CSANPGTSGTDTQYF	TGCAGTGCCAACCCCGGGACTAGCGGTACAGATACGCAGTATTTT
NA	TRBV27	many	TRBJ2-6	CASSLSKGSSGANVLTF	TGTGCCAGCAGTTTGAGTAAGGGGAGCTCTGGGGCCAACGTCCTGACTTTC
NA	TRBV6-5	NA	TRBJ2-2	CASTGLVGTGELFF	TGTGCCAGCACAGGGCTAGTTGGCACCGGGGAGCTGTTTTTT
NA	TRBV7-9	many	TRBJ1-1	CASSLGWGTEAFF	TGTGCCAGCAGCTTAGGTTGGGGGACTGAAGCTTTCTTT
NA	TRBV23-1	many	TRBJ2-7	CATLTSAACEQYF	TGCGCCACCCTAACTAGTGCGGCGTGCGAGCAGTACTTC
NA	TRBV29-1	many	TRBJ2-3	CSVDEDGDTQYF	TGCAGCGTTGATGAGGACGGAGATACGCAGTATTTT
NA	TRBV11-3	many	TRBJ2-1	CASSLGPIYNEQFF	TGTGCCAGCAGCTTGGGTCCCATCTACAATGAGCAGTTCTTC
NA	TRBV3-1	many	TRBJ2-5	CASSQGAGYETQYF	TGTGCCAGCAGCCAAGGGGCCGGGTACGAGACCCAGTACTTC
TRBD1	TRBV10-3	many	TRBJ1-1	CANRQGASAEAFF	TGTGCCAACCGACAGGGGGCATCCGCTGAAGCTTTCTTT
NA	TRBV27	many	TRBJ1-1	CASSFTGNTEAFF	TGTGCCAGCAGTTTTACCGGGAACACTGAAGCTTTCTTT
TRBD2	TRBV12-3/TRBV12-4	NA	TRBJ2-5	CASSWAGGPQETQYF	TGTGCCAGCAGTTGGGCGGGAGGTCCTCAAGAGACCCAGTACTTC
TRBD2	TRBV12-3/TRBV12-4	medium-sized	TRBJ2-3	CATRAGGTDTQYF	TGTGCCACCAGGGCGGGGGGCACAGATACGCAGTATTTT
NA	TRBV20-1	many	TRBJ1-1	CSAPYMNTEAFF	TGCAGTGCCCCTTATATGAACACTGAAGCTTTCTTT
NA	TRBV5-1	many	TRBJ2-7	CASSHRDTYEQYF	TGCGCCAGCAGCCACCGGGACACCTACGAGCAGTACTTC
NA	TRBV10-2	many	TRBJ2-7	CASTEGRLEQYF	TGCGCCAGCACCGAGGGGCGGTTAGAGCAGTACTTC
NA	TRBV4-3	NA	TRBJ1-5	CASSQGAGNQPQHF	TGCGCCAGCAGCCAGGGGGCAGGCAATCAGCCCCAGCATTTT
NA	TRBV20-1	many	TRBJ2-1	CSASVGLLKNNEQFF	TGCAGTGCTAGTGTCGGGCTCCTAAAAAACAATGAGCAGTTCTTC
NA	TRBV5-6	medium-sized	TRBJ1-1	CASSLQRNTEAFF	TGTGCCAGCAGCTTGCAGCGAAACACTGAAGCTTTCTTT
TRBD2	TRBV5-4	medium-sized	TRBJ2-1	CASSSGLAGYVEQFF	TGTGCCAGCAGCTCGGGACTAGCGGGGTACGTTGAGCAGTTCTTC
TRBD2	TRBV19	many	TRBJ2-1	CASSQLASVREQFF	TGTGCCAGTAGCCAACTAGCGAGTGTGCGTGAGCAGTTCTTC
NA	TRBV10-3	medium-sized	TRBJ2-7	CAIKGGGDEQYF	TGTGCCATCAAGGGGGGCGGGGACGAGCAGTACTTC
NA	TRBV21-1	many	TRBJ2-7	CASSKDRRGEQYF	TGTGCCAGCAGCAAAGACCGGAGGGGCGAGCAGTACTTC
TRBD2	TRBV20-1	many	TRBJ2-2	CSARALGLAGAPGTGELFF	TGCAGTGCTAGGGCCTTAGGACTAGCGGGGGCCCCGGGCACCGGGGAGCTGTTTTTT
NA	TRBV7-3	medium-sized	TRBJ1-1	CASSLTGVNTEAFF	TGTGCCAGCAGCTTAACAGGGGTGAACACTGAAGCTTTCTTT
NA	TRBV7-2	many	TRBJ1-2	CASSFTGNYGYTF	TGTGCCAGCAGCTTTACAGGCAACTATGGCTACACCTTC
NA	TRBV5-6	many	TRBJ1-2	CASNIGGAHYGYTF	TGTGCCAGCAATATCGGGGGCGCTCACTATGGCTACACCTTC
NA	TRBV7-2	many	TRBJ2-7	CASSFLGRGTSYEQYF	TGTGCCAGCAGCTTTCTTGGACGGGGCACCTCCTACGAGCAGTACTTC
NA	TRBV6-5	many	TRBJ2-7	CASSYVRRTTHFLYEQYF	TGTGCCAGCAGTTATGTAAGGCGGACGACGCACTTCCTCTACGAGCAGTACTTC
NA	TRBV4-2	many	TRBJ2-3	CASSPGLRGAGLITDTQYF	TGTGCCAGCAGCCCCGGGCTCCGCGGGGCAGGATTAATCACAGATACGCAGTATTTT
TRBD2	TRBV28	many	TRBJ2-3	CAMGPGISGAGLITDTQYF	TGTGCCATGGGCCCCGGGATTAGCGGGGCAGGATTAATCACAGATACGCAGTATTTT
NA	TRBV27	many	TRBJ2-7	CASSFQAYGFFEQYF	TGTGCCAGCAGTTTCCAGGCCTACGGGTTTTTCGAGCAGTACTTC
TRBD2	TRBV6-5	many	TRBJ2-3	CASSYGIGGGAPGGGTQYF	TGTGCCAGCAGTTACGGGATTGGAGGAGGGGCCCCGGGGGGAGGTACGCAGTATTTT
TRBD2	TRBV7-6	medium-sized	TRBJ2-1	CASSSRGGLVGNEQFF	TGTGCCAGCAGCTCTCGGGGGGGCCTCGTAGGCAATGAGCAGTTCTTC
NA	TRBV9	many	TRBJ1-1	CASSAHPGYIGTEAFF	TGTGCCAGCAGCGCCCATCCAGGGTATATAGGCACTGAAGCTTTCTTT
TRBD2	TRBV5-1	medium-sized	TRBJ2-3	CASSLARGGPDTQYF	TGCGCCAGCAGCTTGGCTCGGGGGGGCCCCGATACGCAGTATTTT
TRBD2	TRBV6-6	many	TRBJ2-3	CASSQTSGVTDTQYF	TGTGCCAGCAGCCAGACTAGCGGGGTTACAGATACGCAGTATTTT